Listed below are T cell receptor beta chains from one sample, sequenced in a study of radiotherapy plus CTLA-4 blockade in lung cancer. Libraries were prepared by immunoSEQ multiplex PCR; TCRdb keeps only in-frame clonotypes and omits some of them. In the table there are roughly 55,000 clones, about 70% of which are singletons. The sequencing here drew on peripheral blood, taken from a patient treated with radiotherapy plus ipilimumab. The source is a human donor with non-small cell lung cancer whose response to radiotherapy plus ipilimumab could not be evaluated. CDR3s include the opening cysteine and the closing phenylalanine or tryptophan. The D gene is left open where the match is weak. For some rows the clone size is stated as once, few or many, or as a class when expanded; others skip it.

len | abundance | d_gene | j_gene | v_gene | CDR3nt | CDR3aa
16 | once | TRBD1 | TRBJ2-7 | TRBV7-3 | TGTGCCAGCAGCCTCGGGGACAGGATCCTCTCCTACGAGCAGTACTTC | CASSLGDRILSYEQYF
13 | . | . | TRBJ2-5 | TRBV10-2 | TGCGCCAGCAGTCGACTAGGAAGGGAGACCCAGTACTTC | CASSRLGRETQYF
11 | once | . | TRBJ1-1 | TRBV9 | TGTGCCAGCAGCGTGGCGACGGGAGCTTTCTTT | CASSVATGAFF
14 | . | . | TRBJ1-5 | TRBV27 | TGTGCCAGCAGTTCAGGGACTTTTCCTCAGCCCCAGCATTTT | CASSSGTFPQPQHF
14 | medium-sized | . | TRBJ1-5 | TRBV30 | TGTGCCTGGAGTCCCGGGTGGCCGATCGAGCCCCAGCATTTT | CAWSPGWPIEPQHF
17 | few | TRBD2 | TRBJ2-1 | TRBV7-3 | TGTGCCAGCAGTTCTACTAGCGGGAGGGCCTCCTACAATGAGCAGTTCTTC | CASSSTSGRASYNEQFF
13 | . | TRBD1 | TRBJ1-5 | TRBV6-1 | TGTGCCAGCATACAGGGGTCGAGTCAGCCCCAGCATTTT | CASIQGSSQPQHF
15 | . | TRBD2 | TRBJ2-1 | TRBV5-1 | TGCGCCAGCAGCCCTTATAGCGGGAGGGGGAATGAGCAGTTCTTC | CASSPYSGRGNEQFF
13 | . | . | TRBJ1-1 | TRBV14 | TGTGCCAGCAGCCAAGCTCTGAACACTGAAGCTTTCTTT | CASSQALNTEAFF
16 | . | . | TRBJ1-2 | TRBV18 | TGTGCCAGCTCACCCGGAGGGGACTTAAGCTTTTATGGCCACACCTTC | CASSPGGDLSFYGHTF
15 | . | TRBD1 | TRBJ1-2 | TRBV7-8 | TGTGCCAGCAGCTTTCGACAGGGTGGTTCGGGTGGCTACACCTTC | CASSFRQGGSGGYTF
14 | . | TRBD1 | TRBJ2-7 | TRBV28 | TGTGCCAGCAGTTTCCAACAGGGGGCTAACGAGCAGTACTTC | CASSFQQGANEQYF
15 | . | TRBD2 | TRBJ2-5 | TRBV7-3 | TGTGCCAGCAGCTTAGCGGGGGGGCCGTCAGAGACCCAGTACTTC | CASSLAGGPSETQYF
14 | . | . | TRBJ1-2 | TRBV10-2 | TGCGCCAGCAGTGAGGTTTCTAGGAGCTATGGCTACACCTTC | CASSEVSRSYGYTF
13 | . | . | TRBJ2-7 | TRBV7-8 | TGTGCCAGCAGCCCGACGAGGGCCTACGAGCAGTACTTC | CASSPTRAYEQYF
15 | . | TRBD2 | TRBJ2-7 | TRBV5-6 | TGTGCCAGCAGCTTCCTGGCGGGGGAGACCTACGAGCAGTACTTC | CASSFLAGETYEQYF
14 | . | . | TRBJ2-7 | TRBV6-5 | TGTGCCAGCAGTTACTCCTCGGGAACCTACGAGCAGTACTTC | CASSYSSGTYEQYF
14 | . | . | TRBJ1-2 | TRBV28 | TGTGCCAGCAGTTTATTAAGGGAGGGATTAGGCTACACCTTC | CASSLLREGLGYTF
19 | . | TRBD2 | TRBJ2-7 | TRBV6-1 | TGTGCCAGCAGTGAACTTCGACTAGCGGGGGCCAGCTTCTCCTACGAGCAGTACTTC | CASSELRLAGASFSYEQYF
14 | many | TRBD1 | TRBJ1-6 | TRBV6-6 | TGTGCCAGCAGTCCCCGGACAGGGAATTCACCCCTCCACTTT | CASSPRTGNSPLHF
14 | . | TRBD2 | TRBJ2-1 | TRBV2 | TGTGCCAGCAGTTTGGGACTAGCGACCAATGAGCAGTTCTTC | CASSLGLATNEQFF
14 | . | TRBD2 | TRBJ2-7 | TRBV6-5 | TGTGCCACCCGTAGAGCGGGAGGAGCTTACGAGCAGTACTTC | CATRRAGGAYEQYF
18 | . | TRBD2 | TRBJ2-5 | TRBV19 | TGTGCCAGTAGTATAGGTCTACTAGCGGGACGAAACCAAGAGACCCAGTACTTC | CASSIGLLAGRNQETQYF
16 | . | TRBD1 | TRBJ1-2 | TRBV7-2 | TGTGCCAGCAGCTTACCCGGGATGACAGGGGTGTATGGCTACACCTTC | CASSLPGMTGVYGYTF
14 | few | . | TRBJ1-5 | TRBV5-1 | TGCGCCAGCAGCTTGGAAGGGGGCAATCAGCCCCAGCATTTT | CASSLEGGNQPQHF
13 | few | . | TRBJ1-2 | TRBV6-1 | TGTGCCAGCAGTCTAATGTTTAACTATGGCTACACCTTC | CASSLMFNYGYTF
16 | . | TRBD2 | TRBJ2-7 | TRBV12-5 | TGTGCTAGTGGTTTGGTACTTACTAGCGGGAGTTTCGAGCAGTACTTC | CASGLVLTSGSFEQYF
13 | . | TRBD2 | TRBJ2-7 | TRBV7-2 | TGTGCCAGCAGCTTGGCGGGGGACTACGAGCAGTACTTC | CASSLAGDYEQYF
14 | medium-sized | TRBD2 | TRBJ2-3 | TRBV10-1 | TGCGCCAGCAGTGTACTAGCGGGCACAGATACGCAGTATTTT | CASSVLAGTDTQYF
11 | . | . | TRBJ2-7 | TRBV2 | TGTGCCAGCACCCCGATCTACGAGCAGTACTTC | CASTPIYEQYF
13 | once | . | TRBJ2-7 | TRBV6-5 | TGTGCCAGCAGTTACGAAAGACAGGTCGAGCAGTACTTC | CASSYERQVEQYF
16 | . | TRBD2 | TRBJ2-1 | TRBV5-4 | TGTGCCAGCAGCTTCGGACTAGCGGGGGGGAACAATGAGCAGTTCTTC | CASSFGLAGGNNEQFF
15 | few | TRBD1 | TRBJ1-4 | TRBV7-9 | TGTGCCAGCAGCCGTCGGGGACAGCACAATGAAAAACTGTTTTTT | CASSRRGQHNEKLFF
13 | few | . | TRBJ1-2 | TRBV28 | TGTGCCAGCAGTTACAGGCGTAACTATGGCTACACCTTC | CASSYRRNYGYTF
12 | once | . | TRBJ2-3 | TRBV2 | TGTGCCAGCCAGGCGGGGGCCGATACGCAGTATTTT | CASQAGADTQYF
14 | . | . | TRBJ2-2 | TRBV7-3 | TGTGCCAGCAGCTTACAGGGGCCGGCCGGGGAGCTGTTTTTT | CASSLQGPAGELFF
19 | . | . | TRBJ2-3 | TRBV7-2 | TGTGCCAGCAGCTTAGATGGCGGGGTAACTCTGCGCCGCACAGATACGCAGTATTTT | CASSLDGGVTLRRTDTQYF
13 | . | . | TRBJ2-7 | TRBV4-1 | TGCGCCAGCAGCCCCGGGATACTGGGCGAGCAGTACTTC | CASSPGILGEQYF
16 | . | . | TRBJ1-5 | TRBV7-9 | TGTGCCAGCAGCTTAGCGCTTGGCCGTGGGCCCCAGCCCCAGCATTTT | CASSLALGRGPQPQHF
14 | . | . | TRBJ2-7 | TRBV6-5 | TGTGCCAGCAGTTACTCGGCCAGGGCCTACGAGCAGTACTTC | CASSYSARAYEQYF
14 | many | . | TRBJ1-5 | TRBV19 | TGTGCCAGTCGCAGACAGGCCCCCAATCAGCCCCAGCATTTT | CASRRQAPNQPQHF
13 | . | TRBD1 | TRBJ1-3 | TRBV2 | TGTGCCAGCAGTGGGACAGGGGGGAACACCATATATTTT | CASSGTGGNTIYF
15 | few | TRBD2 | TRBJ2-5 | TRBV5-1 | TGCGCCAGCAGCGTTCCGGGACTAGCCGGTCAGACCCAGTACTTC | CASSVPGLAGQTQYF
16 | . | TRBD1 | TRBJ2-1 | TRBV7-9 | TGTGCCAGCAGCTCCTCGGGGACAGGGGGCCACAATGAGCAGTTCTTC | CASSSSGTGGHNEQFF
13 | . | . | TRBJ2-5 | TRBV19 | TGTGCCAGTAGTACCCAGGGGAAGGAGACCCAGTACTTC | CASSTQGKETQYF
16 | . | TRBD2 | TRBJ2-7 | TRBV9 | TGTGCCAGCAGCGCCGGGGGGACGGTCCTCGCTTACGAGCAGTACTTC | CASSAGGTVLAYEQYF
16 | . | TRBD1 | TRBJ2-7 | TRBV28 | TGTGCCAGCAACCCAGGGGGCGCTTTTCGGGACTACGAGCAGTACTTC | CASNPGGAFRDYEQYF
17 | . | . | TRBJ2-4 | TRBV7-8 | TGTGCCAGCAGCTTAGTCCCCGAGAACTTAGCCAAAAACATTCAGTACTTC | CASSLVPENLAKNIQYF
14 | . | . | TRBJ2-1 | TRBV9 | TGTGCCAGCAGCGGCCACCCCGGGGACAATGAGCAGTTCTTC | CASSGHPGDNEQFF
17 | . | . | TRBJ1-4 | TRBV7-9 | TGTGCCAGCAGCCCCCGGACAGCGATTACACCTAATGAAAAACTGTTTTTT | CASSPRTAITPNEKLFF
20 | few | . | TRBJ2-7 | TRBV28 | TGTGCCAGCAGTCGGACAACAGGGTTGGGCGAAACGAAAAGCTCCTACGAGCAGTACTTC | CASSRTTGLGETKSSYEQYF
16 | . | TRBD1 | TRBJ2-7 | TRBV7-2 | TGTGCCAGCAGCCTACAGGGGTCCGTACCTTCCTACGAGCAGTACTTC | CASSLQGSVPSYEQYF
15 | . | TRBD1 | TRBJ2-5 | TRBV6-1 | TGTGCCAGCAGCCGAGGGACAGGGGGCGCCGAGACCCAGTACTTC | CASSRGTGGAETQYF
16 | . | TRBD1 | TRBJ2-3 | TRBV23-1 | TGCGCCAGCAGTCGAACCACCAGGGGGCCCACAGATACGCAGTATTTT | CASSRTTRGPTDTQYF
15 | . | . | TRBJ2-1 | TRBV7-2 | TGTGCCAGCAGCCCGTCTCGGGTGTCCTACAATGAGCAGTTCTTC | CASSPSRVSYNEQFF
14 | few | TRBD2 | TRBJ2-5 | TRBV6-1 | TGTGCCAGCAGTGAGGCGCGGGGGACAGAGACCCAGTACTTC | CASSEARGTETQYF
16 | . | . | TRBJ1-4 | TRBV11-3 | TGTGCCAGCAGCCCCGGACAGTTTGCAACTAATGAAAAACTGTTTTTT | CASSPGQFATNEKLFF
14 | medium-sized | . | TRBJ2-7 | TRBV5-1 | TGCGCCAGCAGCAGGGGGGACAGCCTCTACGAGCAGTACTTC | CASSRGDSLYEQYF
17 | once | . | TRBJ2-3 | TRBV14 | TGTGCCAGCAGCCAAGTTTTCGGACTACCGAGCACAGATACGCAGTATTTT | CASSQVFGLPSTDTQYF
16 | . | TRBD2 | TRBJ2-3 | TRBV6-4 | TGTGCCAGCAGTGTCGGTCTAGCGGGAGGTGATGATACGCAGTATTTT | CASSVGLAGGDDTQYF